This T cell receptor beta chain came from a study of cytomegalovirus exposure and HLA in healthy donors (dated by TCRdb to 2016 to 2017). Regarding the research as a whole: An earlier analysis of about 560 of the donors reported over 250 Gb of sequence data and 117 million unique TCR beta sequences obtained from some 170 million T cells. Roughly 310 gigabases of sequencing data and approximately 80 million unique TCR sequences were included in an early release covering around 600 HLA-typed donors. The genetic ancestry cluster associated with self-reported Caucasian donors included 81% of the 398 genotyped donors. The aim of the study was to test whether cataloging public T cell receptors could identify signatures of past pathogen exposure. The study profiled the T cell repertoires of hundreds of subjects by immunosequencing and related them to cytomegalovirus serostatus. In addition to the first cohort of 500 to 850 subjects, a separate validation cohort of approximately 130 different subjects was used. To predict cytomegalovirus infection status, the study combined high-throughput TCR immunosequencing, statistical association of individual TCRs with disease status, and machine learning. A later analysis re-analyzed previously published TCR beta repertoires from about 730 donors and added high-resolution HLA genotyping to study TCR occurrence patterns. The later analysis used no new phenotypic data to find candidate immune exposures, relying instead on TCR beta sequences and their occurrence across donors. An earlier analysis of roughly 600 of the donors used high-throughput TCR beta sequencing to judge whether each TCR beta V gene segment behaved as functional or pseudogenic. Alongside the repertoire data, information on donor age, sex, ethnicity and CMV serostatus was compiled. Genome-wide SNP genotypes for about three fifths of the roughly 670 donors were used in a later genetic analysis, which treated that subset as a discovery cohort. All discovery cohort repertoires had been generated on a single sequencing platform. Both class I and class II loci were covered by HLA typing, at four-digit resolution. The number of donors typed differed by locus, with about 629-640 for A, B, C, DRB1 and DQB1, around 520 for DQA1, 600 to 610 for DPA1, and 472 for DPB1. About 5 DR-DQ haplotypes were handled as single units for association and clustering, since linkage in the cohort was strong. Among roughly 400 genotyped donors of the cohort, an average of roughly 240,000 unique TCR beta nucleotide sequences were sequenced per donor, roughly a sixth of them non-productive.

The cohort consisted of some 670 healthy bone marrow donors. At the time of sampling, all cohort members were nominally healthy, though unrecorded immune exposures were likely present. The donor tested CMV seropositive, placing the donor among the 289 seropositive members of the cohort. Every donor gave a peripheral blood sample, and the peripheral blood mononuclear cells from that sample were used for TCR beta sequencing. The Qiagen DNeasy Blood Extraction Kit was used to extract genomic DNA from the blood cell samples. In the case of this clone: No antigen is known for it. No base quality information exists; no much larger clone differs at one position.

The library was obtained by the immunoSEQ multiplex PCR assay. The multiplex PCR relied on a mix of 60 forward primers for TCR Vbeta segments and 13 reverse primers for TCR Jbeta segments. Amplification of the CDR3 region of rearranged TCR beta genes was performed with a multiplex PCR assay on genomic DNA. The Illumina HiSeq System was used to sequence the amplified TCR beta libraries as 87-base-pair reads. In the original analysis: Across the 640 or so repertoires, a later analysis counted 78 million or so unique TCR beta chains, roughly 11 million of which were shared by at least two donors. Raw reads were error-corrected and collapsed into unique sequences by a nearest-neighbor algorithm in which closely related sequences were merged to remove PCR and sequencing errors. Alignment of CDR3 sequences to IMGT reference sequences was used to assign V, D and J gene segments. For a sequence to be retained, a match of at least six nucleotides to both a V gene segment and a J gene segment was required. Rearrangements were called productive when the CDR3 lacked stop codons and stayed in frame with V and J; all others were non-productive. CDR3 was defined according to IMGT convention as the region running from the second conserved V-encoded cysteine to the conserved J-encoded phenylalanine. Sequences without an unambiguous match to a single V gene segment were excluded from the earlier analysis of about 630 of the donors. In an earlier analysis of 587 of the donors, V segments were called functional above 56.7% productive rearrangements and were called segregating when the between-donor standard deviation exceeded 5%. A statistical classification framework was developed to diagnose cytomegalovirus status using the catalog of TCR beta chain sequences. In a later analysis, TCR nucleotide sequences were compared against IMGT/GENE-DB human TR gene sequences so that V and J genes could be assigned. In a later analysis, CDR3 sequences and most-parsimonious VDJ recombination scenarios were assigned using the TCRdist pipeline. In a later analysis, each TCR beta chain was defined by its CDR3 amino acid sequence together with its V-gene family, and reads lacking a unique V-gene family were excluded. In a later analysis, around 650 highly shared, low-generation-probability nucleotide sequences were removed to address suspected cross-contamination and a sequencing artifact. A later analysis calculated a clonal expansion index for each public chain from normalized within-repertoire ranks of inferred template counts. A later analysis computed generation probabilities with a VDJ recombination model fitted to out-of-frame rearrangements, and checked the results against IGoR. In a later analysis, hypergeometric tests were used to score TCR-TCR, TCR-HLA and TCR-CMV co-occurrence, with a repertoire-size bias correction applied to TCR pairs. To estimate false discovery rates, a later analysis permuted the HLA or CMV assignments 20 times. In a later analysis, co-occurring TCRs were grouped using DBSCAN, with TCRdist sequence similarity added in when clustering inside HLA-allele-positive subsets. Co-occurrence clustering excluded repertoires with fewer than 30,000 or more than 120,000 public chains, plus five with anomalous nucleotide sharing. This is the immuneACCESS table as TCRdb keeps it, with only in-frame sequences that have V and J called. A part of the clones is gone; compared with another copy, unresolved V genes explain less than half, and the rest is unexplained. V, J and clone size were drawn from that table, and D and trimming were deduced from the DNA. Present in this sample are 99,000 or so clones, roughly 83% of which were seen just once. The leading ten clones occupy around 3% of the sample.

The paper's findings and limits, for the study overall: A later analysis found that TCR association rates varied across HLA loci, with DRB1 alleles showing the most associated TCRs and HLA-C alleles the fewest. HLA typing was unavailable for some donors at each locus, so association tests used only the typed subset. The authors suggested that the approach could potentially be extended to other disease states and immunological phenotypes. An earlier analysis of roughly 570 of the donors showed that most TCR beta V segments appeared in productive rearrangements either about 87% or about 30% of the time, which broadly matched IMGT annotations. A later analysis reported that several top co-occurrence clusters appeared linked to parvovirus B19, influenza, CMV and Epstein-Barr virus. A later genetic analysis reported fewer N-insertions in productive TCRs among donors in an Asian-associated ancestry cluster than the roughly 670-donor mean. Immune exposure information for the cohort was limited to CMV serostatus. Three of the identified cytomegalovirus-associated TCR beta chains were confirmed in vitro to be specific for cytomegalovirus antigens. In a later analysis, HLA-associated TCR beta chains were found to be more clonally expanded and to have lower generation probabilities than equally common non-associated chains. Correlated functional status among segregating V segments might be attributable to linkage disequilibrium, but an unknown experimental factor could not be ruled out. Cytomegalovirus status was reported to be diagnosed by the classifier with high specificity and sensitivity in both the original and validation cohorts. Specific HLA alleles were associated with 15,000 to 20,000 TCR beta sequences at a false discovery rate of 0.05 in a later analysis. Assigning TCR associations to individual alleles was difficult when HLA alleles, especially DR and DQ, strongly co-occurred. In this cohort, only TCR beta chains were sequenced, and detectable features were limited by the absence of alpha or paired-chain data. A later analysis found that most CMV-associated TCR beta chains appeared HLA-restricted, with HLA associations seemingly driven largely by CMV exposure. Some IMGT-functional V segments, including TRBV6-2 and TRBV6-3, could not be told apart with the 87-base-pair reads, so those segments were excluded. Roughly uniform sequencing depth across donors was assumed in presence/absence analyses, although this assumption may not hold. While some public TCRs were present in many individuals, most TCR sequences turned up only very rarely across donors. A further reported finding was that TCR beta sequences accurately predicted the HLA-A and HLA-B alleles for most subjects in the first cohort. The study gave a list of some 150 TCR beta chains associated with cytomegalovirus. Fewer than 20 rarely observed V segments, including chromosome 9 orphons, were excluded from the earlier analysis of almost 600 of the donors because counts were too low. V-gene and J-gene trimming of TCR beta chains was associated with a missense DCLRE1C variant in a later genetic analysis, and the association was replicated in an independent cohort. A group of highly shared sequence variants was considered likely to be a technical artifact of the sequencing pipeline.

CDR1 is given as GTSNPN and CDR2 as SVGIG, both from the germline V gene (reference sequence). Germline trimming: 4 bases from V, 3 bases from J; junction bases outside gene matches: 2. From the cysteine up to the phenylalanine, the CDR3 has a length of 14 residues. Of all the DNA, just the CDR3 is kept, 42 bases in frame from base 1. The chain joins TRBV30 to TRBJ2-2; the central 10 bases match TRBD2. The sequenced sample was PBMCs. This TCR was sampled from a male donor in good health and CMV-seropositive. The encoded CDR3 is CAWNSGGYTGELFF. Here is the DNA: TGTGCCTGGAATAGCGGGGGGTACACCGGGGAGCTGTTTTTT.